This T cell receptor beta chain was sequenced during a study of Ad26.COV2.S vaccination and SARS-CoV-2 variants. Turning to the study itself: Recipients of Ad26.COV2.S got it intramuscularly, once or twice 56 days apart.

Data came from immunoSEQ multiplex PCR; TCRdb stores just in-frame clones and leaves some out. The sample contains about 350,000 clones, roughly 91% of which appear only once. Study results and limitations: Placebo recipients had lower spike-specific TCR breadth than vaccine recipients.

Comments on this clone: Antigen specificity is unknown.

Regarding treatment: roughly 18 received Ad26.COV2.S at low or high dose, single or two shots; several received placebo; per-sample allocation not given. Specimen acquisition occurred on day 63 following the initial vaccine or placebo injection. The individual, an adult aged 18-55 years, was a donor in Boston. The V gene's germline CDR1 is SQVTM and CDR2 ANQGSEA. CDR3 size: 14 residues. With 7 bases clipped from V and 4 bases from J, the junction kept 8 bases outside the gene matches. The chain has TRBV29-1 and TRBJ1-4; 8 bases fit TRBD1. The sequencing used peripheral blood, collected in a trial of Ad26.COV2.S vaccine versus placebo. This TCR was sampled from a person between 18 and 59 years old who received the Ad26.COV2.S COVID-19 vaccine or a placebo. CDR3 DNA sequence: TGCAGCGGATTAGACAGGGGCGGTAATGAAAAACTGTTTTTT. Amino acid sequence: CSGLDRGGNEKLFF.